This T cell receptor beta chain was sequenced during a study of OX40 agonist ivuxolimab in advanced cancers. Any history of autoimmune disease or systemic immunosuppression disqualified patients. The CDR3 sequence is 14 residues long. Trimming cost V 3 bases and J 10 bases; bases outside gene matches: 12. CDR1 SGHDT and CDR2 YYEEEE come from the germline V gene. Using immunoSEQ multiplex PCR, the repertoire was profiled, and TCRdb retains in-frame clones only, with some absent. The sample lists 60,000 to 100,000 clones, around 86% occurring once. V is TRBV5-6 and J is TRBJ1-2, with 7 bases that match TRBD1. The TCR originated in an adult with an advanced solid tumor such as melanoma, head and neck, liver or kidney cancer. Source: CD4+ or CD8+ T cells sorted from blood, taken in a trial of the OX40 agonist ivuxolimab. The CDR3 DNA is TGTGCCAGCAGCTCGCCACGACAGGGAACTTACTACACCTTC. Residues: CASSSPRQGTYYTF.